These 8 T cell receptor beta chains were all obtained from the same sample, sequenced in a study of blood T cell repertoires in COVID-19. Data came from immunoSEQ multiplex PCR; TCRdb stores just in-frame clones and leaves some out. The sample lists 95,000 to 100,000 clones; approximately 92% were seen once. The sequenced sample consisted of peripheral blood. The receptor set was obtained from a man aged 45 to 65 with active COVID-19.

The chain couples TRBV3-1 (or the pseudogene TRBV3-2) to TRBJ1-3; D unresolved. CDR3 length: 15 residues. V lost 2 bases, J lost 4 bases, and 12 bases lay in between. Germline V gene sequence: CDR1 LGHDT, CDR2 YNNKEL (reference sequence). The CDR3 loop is CASSQNHLGGNTIYF. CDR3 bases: TGTGCCAGCAGCCAAAACCACCTAGGCGGAAACACCATATATTTT.

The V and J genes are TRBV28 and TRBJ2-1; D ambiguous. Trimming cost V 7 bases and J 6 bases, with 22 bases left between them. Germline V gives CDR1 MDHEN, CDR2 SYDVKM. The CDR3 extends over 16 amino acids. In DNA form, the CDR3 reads TGTGCCAGCAAAACACGGCCTACCCCAGGTGGCAATGAGCAGTTCTTC. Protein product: CASKTRPTPGGNEQFF. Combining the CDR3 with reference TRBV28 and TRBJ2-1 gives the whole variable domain DVKVTQSSRYLVKRTGEKVFLECVQDMDHENMFWYRQDPGLGLRLIYFSYDVKMKEKGDIPEGYSVSREKKERFSLILESASTNQTSMYLCASKTRPTPGGNEQFFGPGTRLTVL.

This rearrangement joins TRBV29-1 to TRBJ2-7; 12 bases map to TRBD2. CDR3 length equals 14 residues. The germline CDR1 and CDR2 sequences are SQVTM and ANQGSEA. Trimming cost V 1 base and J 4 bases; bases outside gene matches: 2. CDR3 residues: CSVEATSGSYEQYF. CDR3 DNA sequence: TGCAGCGTTGAAGCGACTAGCGGGAGTTACGAGCAGTACTTC.

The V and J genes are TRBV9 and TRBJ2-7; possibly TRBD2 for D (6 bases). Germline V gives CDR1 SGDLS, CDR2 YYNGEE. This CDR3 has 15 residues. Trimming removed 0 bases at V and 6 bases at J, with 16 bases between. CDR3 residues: CASSVAPGTEGEQYF. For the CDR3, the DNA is TGTGCCAGCAGCGTAGCCCCCGGGACTGAGGGCGAGCAGTACTTC.

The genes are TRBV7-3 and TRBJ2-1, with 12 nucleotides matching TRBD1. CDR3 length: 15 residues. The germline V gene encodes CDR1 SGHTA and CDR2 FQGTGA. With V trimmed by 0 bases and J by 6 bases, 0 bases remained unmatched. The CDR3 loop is CASSLTGQGANEQFF. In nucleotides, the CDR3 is TGTGCCAGCAGCTTAACGGGACAGGGGGCCAATGAGCAGTTCTTC.

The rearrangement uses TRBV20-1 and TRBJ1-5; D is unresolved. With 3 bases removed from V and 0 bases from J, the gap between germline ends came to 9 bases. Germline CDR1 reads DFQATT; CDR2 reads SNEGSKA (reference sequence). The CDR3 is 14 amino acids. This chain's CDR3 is CSASGQYSNQPQHF. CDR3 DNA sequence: TGCAGTGCTAGTGGGCAGTATAGCAATCAGCCCCAGCATTTT.

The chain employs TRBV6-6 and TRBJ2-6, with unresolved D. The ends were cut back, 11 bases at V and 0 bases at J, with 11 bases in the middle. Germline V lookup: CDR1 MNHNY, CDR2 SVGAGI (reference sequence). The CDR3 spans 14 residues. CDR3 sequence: CALQRSSGANVLTF. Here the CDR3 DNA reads TGTGCCTTACAACGGAGCTCTGGGGCCAACGTCCTGACTTTC.

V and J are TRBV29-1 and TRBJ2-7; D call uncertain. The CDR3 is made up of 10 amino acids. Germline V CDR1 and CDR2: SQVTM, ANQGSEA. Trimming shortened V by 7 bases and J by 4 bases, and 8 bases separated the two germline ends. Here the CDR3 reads CSALSYEQYF. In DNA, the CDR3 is TGCAGCGCGTTGAGTTACGAGCAGTACTTC.